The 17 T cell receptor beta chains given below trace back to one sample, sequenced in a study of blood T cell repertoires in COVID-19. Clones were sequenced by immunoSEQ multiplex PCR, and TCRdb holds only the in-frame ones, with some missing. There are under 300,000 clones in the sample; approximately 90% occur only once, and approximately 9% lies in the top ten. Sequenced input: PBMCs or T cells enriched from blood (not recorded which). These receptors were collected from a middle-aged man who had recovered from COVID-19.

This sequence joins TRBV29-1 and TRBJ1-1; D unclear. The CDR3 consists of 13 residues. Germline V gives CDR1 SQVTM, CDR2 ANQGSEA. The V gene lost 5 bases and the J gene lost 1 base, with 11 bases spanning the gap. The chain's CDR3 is CSVSSLGNTEAFF. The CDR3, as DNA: TGCAGCGTTTCCTCCCTAGGGAACACTGAAGCTTTCTTT.

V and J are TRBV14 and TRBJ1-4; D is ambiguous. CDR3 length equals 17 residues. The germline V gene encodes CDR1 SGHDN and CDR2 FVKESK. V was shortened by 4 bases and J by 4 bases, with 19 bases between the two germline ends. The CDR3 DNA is TGTGCCAGCAGCCCTGGGCAGAGGCATCGGGGTAATGAAAAACTGTTTTTT. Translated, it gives CASSPGQRHRGNEKLFF. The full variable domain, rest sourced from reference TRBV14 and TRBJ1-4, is EAGVTQFPSHSVIEKGQTVTLRCDPISGHDNLYWYRRVMGKEIKFLLHFVKESKQDESGMPNNRFLAERTGGTYSTLKVQPAELEDSGVYFCASSPGQRHRGNEKLFFGSGTQLSVL.

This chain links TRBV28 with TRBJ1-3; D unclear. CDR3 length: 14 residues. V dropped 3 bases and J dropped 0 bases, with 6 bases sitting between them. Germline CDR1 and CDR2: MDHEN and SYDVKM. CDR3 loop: CASSLASSGNTIYF. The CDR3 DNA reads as TGTGCCAGCAGTTTGGCCAGCTCTGGAAACACCATATATTTT.

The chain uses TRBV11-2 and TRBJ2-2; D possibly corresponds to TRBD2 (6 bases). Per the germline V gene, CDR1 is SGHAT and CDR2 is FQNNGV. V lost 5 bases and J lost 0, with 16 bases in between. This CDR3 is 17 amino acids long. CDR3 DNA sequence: TGTGCCAGCAGCGCCCGTTTAGGCGGGGCGAACACCGGGGAGCTGTTTTTT. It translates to CASSARLGGANTGELFF.

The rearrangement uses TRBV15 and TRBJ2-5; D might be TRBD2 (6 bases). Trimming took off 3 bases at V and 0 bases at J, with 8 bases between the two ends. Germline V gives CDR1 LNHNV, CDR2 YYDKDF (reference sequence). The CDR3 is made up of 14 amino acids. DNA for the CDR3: TGTGCCACCAGCAGCCGGGACTACCAAGAGACCCAGTACTTC. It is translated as CATSSRDYQETQYF.

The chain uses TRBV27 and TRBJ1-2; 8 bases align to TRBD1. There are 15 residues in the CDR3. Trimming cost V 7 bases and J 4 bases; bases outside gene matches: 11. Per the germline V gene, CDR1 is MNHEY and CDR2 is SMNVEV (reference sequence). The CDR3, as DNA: TGTGCCAGCAAGTTTTCAGGGGGCGGGGGCTATGGCTACACCTTC. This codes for CASKFSGGGGYGYTF.

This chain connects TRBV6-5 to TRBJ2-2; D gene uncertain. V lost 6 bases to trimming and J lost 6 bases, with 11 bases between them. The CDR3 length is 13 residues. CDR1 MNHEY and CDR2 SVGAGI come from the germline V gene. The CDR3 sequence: CASSGIAPGELFF. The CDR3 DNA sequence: TGTGCCAGCAGCGGTATAGCTCCCGGGGAGCTGTTTTTT.

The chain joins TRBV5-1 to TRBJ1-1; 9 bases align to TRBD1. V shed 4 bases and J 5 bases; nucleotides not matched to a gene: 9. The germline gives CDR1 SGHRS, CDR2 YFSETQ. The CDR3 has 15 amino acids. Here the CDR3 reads CASSTGQGGRTEAFF. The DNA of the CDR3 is TGCGCCAGCAGCACGGGACAGGGCGGTCGAACTGAAGCTTTCTTT.

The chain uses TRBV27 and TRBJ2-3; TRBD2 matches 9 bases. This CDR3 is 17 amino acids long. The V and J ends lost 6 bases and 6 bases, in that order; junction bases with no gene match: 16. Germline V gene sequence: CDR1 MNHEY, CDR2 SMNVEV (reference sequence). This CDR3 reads CASRPFPTSGKWDTQYF. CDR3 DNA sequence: TGTGCCAGCAGACCCTTCCCGACTAGCGGAAAATGGGATACGCAGTATTTT.

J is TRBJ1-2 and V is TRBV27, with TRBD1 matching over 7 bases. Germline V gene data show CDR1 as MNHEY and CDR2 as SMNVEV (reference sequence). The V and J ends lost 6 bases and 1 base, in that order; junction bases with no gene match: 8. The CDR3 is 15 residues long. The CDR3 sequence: CASRPSGTVNYGYTF. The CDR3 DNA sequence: TGTGCCAGCAGGCCCTCCGGGACAGTTAACTATGGCTACACCTTC.

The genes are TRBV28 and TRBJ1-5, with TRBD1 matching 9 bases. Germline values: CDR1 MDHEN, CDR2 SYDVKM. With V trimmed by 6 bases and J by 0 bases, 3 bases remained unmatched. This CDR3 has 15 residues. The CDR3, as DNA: TGTGCCAGCAGGACAGGGGGAGTTAGCAATCAGCCCCAGCATTTT. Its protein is CASRTGGVSNQPQHF.

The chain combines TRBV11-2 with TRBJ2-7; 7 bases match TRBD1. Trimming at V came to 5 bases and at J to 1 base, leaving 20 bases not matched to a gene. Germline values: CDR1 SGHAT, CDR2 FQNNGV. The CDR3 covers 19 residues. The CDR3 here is CASSPVAVARGQGSYEQYF. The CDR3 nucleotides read TGTGCCAGCAGCCCAGTCGCTGTGGCAAGGGGGCAGGGTTCCTACGAGCAGTACTTC.

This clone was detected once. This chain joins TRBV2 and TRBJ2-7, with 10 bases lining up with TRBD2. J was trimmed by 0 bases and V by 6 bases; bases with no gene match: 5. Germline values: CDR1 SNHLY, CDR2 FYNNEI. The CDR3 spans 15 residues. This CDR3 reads CASSTAGGSSYEQYF. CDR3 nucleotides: TGTGCCAGCAGCACAGCGGGGGGGAGCTCCTACGAGCAGTACTTC.

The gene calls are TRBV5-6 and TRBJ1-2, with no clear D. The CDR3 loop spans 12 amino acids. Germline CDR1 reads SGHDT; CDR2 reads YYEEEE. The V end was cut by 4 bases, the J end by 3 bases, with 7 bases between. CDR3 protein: CASSPTHYGYTF. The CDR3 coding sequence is TGTGCCAGCAGCCCGACACACTATGGCTACACCTTC.

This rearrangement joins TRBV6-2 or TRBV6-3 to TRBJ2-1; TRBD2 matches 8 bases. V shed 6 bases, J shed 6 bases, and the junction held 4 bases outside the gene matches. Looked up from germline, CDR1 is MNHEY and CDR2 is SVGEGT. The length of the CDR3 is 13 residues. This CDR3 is CASSLAGPNEQFF. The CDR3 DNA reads TGTGCCAGCAGCTTAGCGGGACCCAATGAGCAGTTCTTC.

The DNA for the CDR3 is TGTGCCACTCAAGGCGGGACAGGGGGCAATCAGCCCCAGCATTTT. Its protein product is CATQGGTGGNQPQHF. This sequence joins TRBV19 and TRBJ1-5; 10 nucleotides line up with TRBD1. CDR1 is LNHDA and CDR2 is SQIVND in the germline V gene (reference sequence). The V gene end was trimmed by 10 bases and the J gene end by 2 bases; junction bases not matched to a gene: 8. The CDR3 totals 15 residues.

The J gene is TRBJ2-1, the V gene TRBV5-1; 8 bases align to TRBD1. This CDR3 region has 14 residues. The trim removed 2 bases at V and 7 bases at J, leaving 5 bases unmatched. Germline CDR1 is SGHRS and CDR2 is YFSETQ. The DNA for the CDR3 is TGCGCCAGCAGCTTTTTGCGACAGGGGAATGAGCAGTTCTTC. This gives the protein CASSFLRQGNEQFF.